The T cell receptor beta chain described here comes from a study of T cell responses to AZD1222 COVID-19 vaccine. Some clones are missing from TCRdb's copy, which holds only in-frame ones; the method was immunoSEQ multiplex PCR. Of more than 85,000 clones listed, about 90% are singletons. Both about-4-week and about-12-week second-dose recipients were combined. The receptor was derived from an adult who received the AZD1222 COVID-19 vaccine. The input for sequencing was peripheral blood, taken 28 days after the second AZD1222 dose.

CDR3 DNA: TGTGCCAGCAGCGAAAGAGGGGACTACACTGAAGCTTTCTTT. Its protein product is CASSERGDYTEAFF. J is TRBJ1-1 and V is TRBV7-2; perhaps TRBD1 as D (5 bases). Between the trimmed V and J ends, which lost 5 bases and 3 bases, there was a span of 13 bases. This CDR3 is 14 amino acids long. Per the germline V gene, CDR1 is SGHTA and CDR2 is FQGNSA.